The clone carrying this TCR beta chain was observed a handful of times. The antigen is not known. The data stem from a study of blood T cells in healthy people across ages. A second PCR of about 7 to 12 cycles used a sample-barcoded 5' primer and a J-beta primer mix. One entry per CDR3 protein, called by TCRdb with MiXCR from the 5' RACE reads. Seen here are around 1,800,000 distinct CDR3 sequences, about two fifths observed once, and the top ten hold 23%. The CDR3 extends over 15 amino acids. The germline V gene has CDR1 LGHNA and CDR2 YSLEER. V lost 0 bases, J lost 4 bases, and 12 bases lay in between. Study results and caveats: Relative to aged donors, long-lived donors carried more naive CD4+ cells and displayed higher diversity. Older age went with lower TCR beta diversity per million T cells, in a roughly linear way.

This sequence joins TRBV4-3 and TRBJ1-2, with D possibly matching TRBD1 (6 bases). Sequenced: blood. The TCR comes from a human donor in good health. CDR3 amino acids: CASSQDPGEAYGYTF. The CDR3 DNA follows: TGCGCCAGCAGCCAAGATCCAGGGGAGGCCTATGGCTACACCTTC.